This T cell receptor (beta chain) was captured in a study of T cell changes during pregnancy in multiple sclerosis. Clones were read by immunoSEQ multiplex PCR, and TCRdb kept only the in-frame ones, dropping some. The table shows approximately 40,000 clones, with roughly nine tenths occurring only once. CDR3 length equals 13 residues. With 1 base removed from V and 8 bases from J, the gap between germline ends came to 9 bases. Germline CDR1 and CDR2: LGHNA and YSLEER. The gene calls are TRBV4-3 and TRBJ2-4; TRBD2 might be the D (6 bases). This clonotype originated in a female donor with multiple sclerosis, enrolled in a pregnancy study. Source: CD8+ T cells from peripheral blood mononuclear cells, taken in the third trimester of pregnancy. The CDR3 coding sequence is TGCGCCAGCAGCCAAGTGGGGACTGACATTCAGTACTTC. It encodes CASSQVGTDIQYF.